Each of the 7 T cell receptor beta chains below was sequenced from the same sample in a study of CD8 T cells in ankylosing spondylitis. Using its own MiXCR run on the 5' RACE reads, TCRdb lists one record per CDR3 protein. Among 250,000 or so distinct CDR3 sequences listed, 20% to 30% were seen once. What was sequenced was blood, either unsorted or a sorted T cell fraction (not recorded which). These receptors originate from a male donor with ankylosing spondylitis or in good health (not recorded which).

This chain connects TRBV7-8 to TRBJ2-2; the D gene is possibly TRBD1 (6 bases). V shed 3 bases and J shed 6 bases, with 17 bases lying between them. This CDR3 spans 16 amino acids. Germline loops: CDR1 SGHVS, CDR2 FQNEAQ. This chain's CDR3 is CASSLSGGVVPGELFF. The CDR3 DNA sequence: TGTGCCAGCAGCTTGTCTGGGGGCGTTGTGCCCGGGGAGCTGTTTTTT.

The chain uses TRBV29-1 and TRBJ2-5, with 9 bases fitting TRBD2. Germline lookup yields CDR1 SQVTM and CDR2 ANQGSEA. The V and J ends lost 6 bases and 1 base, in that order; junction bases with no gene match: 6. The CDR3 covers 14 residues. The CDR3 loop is CSVSSGDTQETQYF. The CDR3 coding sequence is TGCAGCGTCTCTAGCGGGGACACCCAAGAGACCCAGTACTTC.

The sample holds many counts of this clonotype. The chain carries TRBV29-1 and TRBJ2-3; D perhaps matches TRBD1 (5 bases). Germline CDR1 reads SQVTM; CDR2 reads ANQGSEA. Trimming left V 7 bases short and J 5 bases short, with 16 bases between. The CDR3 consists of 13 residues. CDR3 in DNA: TGCAGCGACCGACCCCAGGGTGGAGATACGCAGTATTTT. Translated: CSDRPQGGDTQYF.

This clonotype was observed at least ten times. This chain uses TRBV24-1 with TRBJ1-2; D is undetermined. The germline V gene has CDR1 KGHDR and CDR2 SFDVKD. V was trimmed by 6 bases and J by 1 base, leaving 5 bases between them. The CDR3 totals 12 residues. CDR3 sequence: CATSRDNYGYTF. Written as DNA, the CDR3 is TGTGCCACCAGTAGGGATAACTATGGCTACACCTTC.

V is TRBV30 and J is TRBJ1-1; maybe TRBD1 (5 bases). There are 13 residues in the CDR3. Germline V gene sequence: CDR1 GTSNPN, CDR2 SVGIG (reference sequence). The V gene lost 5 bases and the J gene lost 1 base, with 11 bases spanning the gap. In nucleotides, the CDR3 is TGTGCCTGGGGGGGGTTGGGGAACACTGAAGCTTTCTTT. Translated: CAWGGLGNTEAFF.

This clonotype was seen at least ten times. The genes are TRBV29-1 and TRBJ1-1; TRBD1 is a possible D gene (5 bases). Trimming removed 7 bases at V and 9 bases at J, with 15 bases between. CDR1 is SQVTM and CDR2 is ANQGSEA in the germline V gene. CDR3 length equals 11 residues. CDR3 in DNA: TGCAGCGCCGGGACGGCTAAACAAGCTTTCTTT. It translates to CSAGTAKQAFF.

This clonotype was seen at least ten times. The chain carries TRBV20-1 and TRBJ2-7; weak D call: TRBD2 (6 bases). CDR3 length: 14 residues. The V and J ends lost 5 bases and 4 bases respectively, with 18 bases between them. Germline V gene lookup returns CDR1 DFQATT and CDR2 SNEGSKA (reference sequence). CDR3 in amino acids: CSASGDGGNYEQYF. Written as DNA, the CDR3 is TGCAGTGCTTCGGGTGACGGGGGAAATTACGAGCAGTACTTC.